This TCR beta chain was recorded in a study of identical twins. General study points: A partial confounding effect on zero-insertion analyses could come from invariant MAIT and iNKT cells.

Each donor was a healthy Caucasian. The V gene's germline CDR1 is MNHNY and CDR2 SVGAGI (reference sequence). This CDR3 spans 12 amino acids. The V and J ends lost 2 bases and 8 bases respectively, with 9 bases between them. TCRdb re-analysed the 5' RACE reads in MiXCR, keeping a single row per CDR3 protein. The sample includes around 480,000 distinct CDR3 sequences, approximately 14% of them seen just once. This clonotype came up many times. Its antigen is unknown. This same sample was also taken into another study, of yellow fever vaccine responses in identical twins.

This clonotype originated in a woman aged 18-29 years in good health. The sample was CD4+ T cells sorted from blood. The rearrangement links TRBV6-6 to TRBJ1-2; no clear D gene. The CDR3 is CASSYDGSGYTF. CDR3 sequence (DNA): TGTGCCAGCAGTTACGATGGGAGCGGCTACACCTTC.